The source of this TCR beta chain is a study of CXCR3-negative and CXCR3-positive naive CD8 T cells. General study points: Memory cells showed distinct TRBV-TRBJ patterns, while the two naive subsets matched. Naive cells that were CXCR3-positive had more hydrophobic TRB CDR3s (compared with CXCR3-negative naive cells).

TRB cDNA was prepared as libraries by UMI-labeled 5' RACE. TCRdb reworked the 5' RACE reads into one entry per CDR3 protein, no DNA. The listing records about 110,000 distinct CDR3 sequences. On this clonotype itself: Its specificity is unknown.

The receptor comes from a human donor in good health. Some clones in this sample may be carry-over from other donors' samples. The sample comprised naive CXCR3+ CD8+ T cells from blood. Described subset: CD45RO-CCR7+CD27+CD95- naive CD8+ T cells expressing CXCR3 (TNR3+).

The CDR3 region is CASSPEVSGRSYNEQFF. The chain joins TRBV7-6 to TRBJ2-1; with no DNA, the TCRdb D assignment of TRBD2 cannot be verified. Per the germline V gene, CDR1 is SGHVS and CDR2 is FNYEAQ. This CDR3 has 17 amino acids.